This T cell receptor (beta chain) comes out of a study of shared clonotypes between healthy human individuals. All donors qualified as healthy HIV-negative adults and had experienced no recent acute infections or vaccinations. The V gene lost 6 bases and the J gene lost 4 bases, with 13 bases spanning the gap. CDR1 is MDHEN, CDR2 SYDVKM, per germline. This CDR3 has 14 amino acids. Assay execution took place at the deep level. The assay was immunoSEQ multiplex PCR, and TCRdb's table has in-frame clones only and misses some. The sample lists about 380,000 clones, around 96% seen once, with about 0.32% in the top ten.

This sequence originates from a man aged 25 to 40 in good health. The sample was memory CD8+ T cells sorted from blood. Regarding subset: CD45RO+ cells pooled with CCR7-negative TemRA cells. The chain employs TRBV28 and TRBJ1-5, with D perhaps TRBD1 (5 bases). The CDR3 DNA reads as TGTGCCAGCAGCAGGGACCGTAGTAATCAGCCCCAGCATTTT. Amino acid sequence: CASSRDRSNQPQHF. Variable domain in full (rest from reference TRBV28 and TRBJ1-5): DVKVTQSSRYLVKRTGEKVFLECVQDMDHENMFWYRQDPGLGLRLIYFSYDVKMKEKGDIPEGYSVSREKKERFSLILESASTNQTSMYLCASSRDRSNQPQHFGDGTRLSIL.